A selection of T cell receptor beta chains follows, all from one sample in a study of blood T cell repertoires in COVID-19. Measured with immunoSEQ multiplex PCR; TCRdb has only the in-frame clones, and not every one. The table lists fewer than 450,000 clones, 75% to 90% of them singletons, with about 6% in the top ten. The material sequenced was peripheral blood. The receptors here all came from a woman between 50 and 59 years old with COVID-19, enrolled during active disease. CDR3s include the opening cysteine and the closing phenylalanine or tryptophan. A D gene is named only where the DNA matches it firmly.

V gene: TRBV6-8; J gene: TRBJ2-5; CDR3 length: 10; D gene: NA; CDR3 protein: CASSYSRLNF; CDR3 DNA: TGTGCCAGCAGTTACTCGCGACTGAACTTC
V gene: TRBV7-9; J gene: TRBJ2-1; CDR3 length: 13; D gene: NA; CDR3 protein: CASSPSGLGEQFF; CDR3 DNA: TGTGCCAGCAGCCCGAGCGGCCTAGGGGAGCAGTTCTTC
V gene: TRBV11-2; J gene: TRBJ1-2; CDR3 length: 14; D gene: NA; CDR3 protein: CASSLSGGSRRYTF; CDR3 DNA: TGTGCCAGCAGCTTAAGTGGAGGGAGTCGGCGCTACACCTTC
V gene: TRBV9; J gene: TRBJ2-7; CDR3 length: 14; D gene: NA; CDR3 protein: CASSVGIGTSEQYF; CDR3 DNA: TGTGCCAGCAGCGTAGGAATCGGGACAAGTGAGCAGTACTTC
V gene: TRBV6-2/TRBV6-3; J gene: TRBJ2-3; CDR3 length: 18; D gene: TRBD2; CDR3 protein: CASSYSTSGRVRTDTQYF; CDR3 DNA: TGTGCCAGCAGTTACTCCACTAGCGGGAGGGTTCGCACAGATACGCAGTATTTT
V gene: TRBV5-5; J gene: TRBJ2-7; CDR3 length: 18; D gene: NA; CDR3 protein: CASSFSVGAWTTPYEQYF; CDR3 DNA: TGTGCCAGCAGCTTTTCCGTGGGTGCTTGGACTACACCCTACGAGCAGTACTTC
V gene: TRBV19; J gene: TRBJ2-5; CDR3 length: 15; D gene: TRBD2; CDR3 protein: CASSIDAGVGETQYF; CDR3 DNA: TGTGCCAGTAGTATAGACGCGGGAGTGGGAGAGACCCAGTACTTC
V gene: TRBV21-1; J gene: TRBJ2-7; CDR3 length: 18; D gene: NA; CDR3 protein: CASSPTCIAGFPAYEQYF; CDR3 DNA: TGTGCCAGCAGCCCCACATGCATAGCGGGATTCCCTGCGTACGAGCAGTACTTC
V gene: TRBV19; J gene: TRBJ1-1; CDR3 length: 14; D gene: TRBD1; CDR3 protein: CASSKRQGRTEAFF; CDR3 DNA: TGTGCCAGTAGTAAGCGACAGGGGCGAACTGAAGCTTTCTTT
V gene: TRBV3-1/TRBV3-2; J gene: TRBJ2-2; CDR3 length: 11; D gene: NA; CDR3 protein: CASRRTGELFF; CDR3 DNA: TGTGCCAGCAGGCGTACCGGGGAGCTGTTTTTT